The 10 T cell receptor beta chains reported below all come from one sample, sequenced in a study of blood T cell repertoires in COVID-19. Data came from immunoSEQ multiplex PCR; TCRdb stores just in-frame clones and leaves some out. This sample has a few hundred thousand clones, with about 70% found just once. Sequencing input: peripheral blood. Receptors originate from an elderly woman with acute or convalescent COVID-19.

CDR3 sequence reads: CASSQGDGFSNQPQHF. CDR3 in DNA: TGTGCCAGCAGCCAAGGAGACGGGTTTAGCAATCAGCCCCAGCATTTT. This chain connects TRBV4-2 to TRBJ1-5, with D unresolved. V was cut by 1 base and J by 0 bases, with 10 bases left in between. The CDR3 length is 16 residues. The V gene's germline CDR1 is LGHNA and CDR2 YNFKEQ.

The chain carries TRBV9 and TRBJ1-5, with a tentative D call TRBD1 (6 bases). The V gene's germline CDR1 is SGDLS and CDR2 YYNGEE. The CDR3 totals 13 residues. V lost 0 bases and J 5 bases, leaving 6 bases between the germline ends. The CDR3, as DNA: TGTGCCAGCAGCGTAGAGGGGGATCAGCCCCAGCATTTT. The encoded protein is CASSVEGDQPQHF.

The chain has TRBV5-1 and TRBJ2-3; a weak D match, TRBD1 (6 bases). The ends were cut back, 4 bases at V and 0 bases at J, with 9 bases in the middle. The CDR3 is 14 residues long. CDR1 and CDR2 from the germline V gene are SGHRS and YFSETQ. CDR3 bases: TGCGCCAGCAGCCCCGGGACAAGCACAGATACGCAGTATTTT. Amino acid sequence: CASSPGTSTDTQYF.

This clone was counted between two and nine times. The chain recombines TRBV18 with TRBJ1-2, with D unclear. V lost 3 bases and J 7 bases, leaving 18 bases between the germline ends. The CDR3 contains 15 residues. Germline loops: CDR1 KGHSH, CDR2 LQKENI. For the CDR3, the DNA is TGTGCCAGCTCACCGGTGTCGGCCTTCGAGGGTGGCTACACCTTC. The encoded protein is CASSPVSAFEGGYTF.

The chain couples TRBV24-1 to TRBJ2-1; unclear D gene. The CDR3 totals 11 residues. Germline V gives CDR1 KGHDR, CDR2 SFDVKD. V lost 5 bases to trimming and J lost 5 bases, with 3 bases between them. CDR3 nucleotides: TGTGCCACCAGTGTCAACAATGAGCAGTTCTTC. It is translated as CATSVNNEQFF.

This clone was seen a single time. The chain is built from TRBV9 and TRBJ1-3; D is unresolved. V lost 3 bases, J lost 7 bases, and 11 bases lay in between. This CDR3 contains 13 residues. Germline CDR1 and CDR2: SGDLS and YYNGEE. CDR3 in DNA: TGTGCCAGCAGCGCCCAGATACAGAACACCATATATTTT. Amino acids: CASSAQIQNTIYF.

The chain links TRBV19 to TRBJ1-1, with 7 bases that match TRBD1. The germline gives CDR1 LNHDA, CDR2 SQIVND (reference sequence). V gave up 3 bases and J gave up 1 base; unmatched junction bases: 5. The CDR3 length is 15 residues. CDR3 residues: CASSIRAGGNTEAFF. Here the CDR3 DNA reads TGTGCCAGTAGTATCCGGGCAGGGGGGAACACTGAAGCTTTCTTT. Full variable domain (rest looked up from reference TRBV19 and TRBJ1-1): DGGITQSPKYLFRKEGQNVTLSCEQNLNHDAMYWYRQDPGQGLRLIYYSQIVNDFQKGDIAEGYSVSREKKESFPLTVTSAQKNPTAFYLCASSIRAGGNTEAFFGQGTRLTVV.

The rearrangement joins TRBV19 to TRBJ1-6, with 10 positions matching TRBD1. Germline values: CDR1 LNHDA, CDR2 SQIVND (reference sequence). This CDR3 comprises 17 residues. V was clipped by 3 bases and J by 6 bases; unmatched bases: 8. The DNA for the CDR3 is TGTGCCAGTAGTATGCCGGGACAGGGGTACGGTAATTCACCCCTCCACTTT. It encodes CASSMPGQGYGNSPLHF.

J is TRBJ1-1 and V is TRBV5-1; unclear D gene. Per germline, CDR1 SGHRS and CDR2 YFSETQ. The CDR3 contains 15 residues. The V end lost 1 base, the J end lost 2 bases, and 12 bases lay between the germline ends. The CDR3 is CASSLLTVVNTEAFF. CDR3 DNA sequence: TGCGCCAGCAGCTTGTTAACAGTAGTTAACACTGAAGCTTTCTTT.

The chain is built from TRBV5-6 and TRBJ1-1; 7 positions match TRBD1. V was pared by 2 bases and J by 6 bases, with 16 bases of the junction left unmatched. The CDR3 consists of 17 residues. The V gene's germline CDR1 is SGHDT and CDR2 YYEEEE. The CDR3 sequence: CASSFRQGGGSKPEAFF. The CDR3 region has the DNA TGTGCCAGCAGCTTTCGCCAGGGGGGTGGTTCTAAACCTGAAGCTTTCTTT.